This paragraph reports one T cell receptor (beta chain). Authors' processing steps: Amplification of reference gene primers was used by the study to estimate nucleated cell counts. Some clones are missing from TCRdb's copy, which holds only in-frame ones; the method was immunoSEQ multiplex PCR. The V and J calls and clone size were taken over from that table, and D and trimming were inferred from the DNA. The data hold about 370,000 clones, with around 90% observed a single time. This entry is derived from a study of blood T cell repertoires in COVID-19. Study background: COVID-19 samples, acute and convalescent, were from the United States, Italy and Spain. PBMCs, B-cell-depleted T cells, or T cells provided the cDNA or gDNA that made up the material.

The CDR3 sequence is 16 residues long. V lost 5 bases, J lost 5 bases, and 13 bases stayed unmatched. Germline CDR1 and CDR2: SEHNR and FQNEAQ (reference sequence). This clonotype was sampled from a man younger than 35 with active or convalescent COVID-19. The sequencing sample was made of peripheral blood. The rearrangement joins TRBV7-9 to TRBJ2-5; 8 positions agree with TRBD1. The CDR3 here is CASSRLLTGAGETQYF. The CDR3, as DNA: TGTGCCAGCAGCCGCCTCCTGACAGGGGCGGGGGAGACCCAGTACTTC.